A selection of T cell receptor beta chains follows, all from one sample in a study of shared clonotypes between healthy human individuals. Here immunoSEQ multiplex PCR was the method, and the copy in TCRdb shows in-frame clones only, minus some. The table records about 2.4 million clones, under 95% of them present only once. The source material was naive CD4+ T cells from PBMCs. The source of these receptors is a man between 18 and 29 years old in good health. Some clones in this sample may be carry-over from other donors' samples. The CDR3 runs from the conserved cysteine through the conserved F or W. Fields, in order: V gene, D gene, J gene, clone size, CDR3 DNA, CDR3 protein. D genes are given only for firm matches. Size is omitted from some rows. Given values are once, few, many or a class for expanded clones.

TRBV9	NA	TRBJ2-7	NA	TGTGCCAGCAGCGTAGACAGGCGATCCTCCGAGCAGTACTTC	CASSVDRRSSEQYF
TRBV6-5	NA	TRBJ1-1	NA	TGTGCCAGCATTTTACGCAATACGGGGAACACTGAAGCTTTCTTT	CASILRNTGNTEAFF
TRBV7-2	TRBD1	TRBJ2-2	NA	TGTGCCAGCAGCTTCGGACAGGGAAGCACCGGGGAGCTGTTTTTT	CASSFGQGSTGELFF
TRBV5-1	NA	TRBJ2-1	NA	TGCGCCAGCAGCTTGACTGTAAACCGGGGTAGATACAATGAGCAGTTCTTC	CASSLTVNRGRYNEQFF
TRBV4-2	TRBD2	TRBJ2-7	NA	TGTGCCAGCAGCCAAGATTTTTGGACTAGCGGGAGAGGGGAGCAGTACTTC	CASSQDFWTSGRGEQYF
TRBV19	NA	TRBJ2-2	once	TGTGCCAGTAGTATTTACACCGGGGAGCTGTTTTTT	CASSIYTGELFF
TRBV28	NA	TRBJ1-2	NA	TGTGCCAGCAGGACAGACGCTAACTATGGCTACACCTTC	CASRTDANYGYTF
TRBV19	NA	TRBJ1-5	few	TGTGCCAGTTCGAGGGGCAGAATTAGCAATCAGCCCCAGCATTTT	CASSRGRISNQPQHF
TRBV7-8	NA	TRBJ1-4	NA	TGTGCCAGCAGCCCAATGGGGGTCCGTGGTGAAAAACTGTTTTTT	CASSPMGVRGEKLFF
TRBV28	NA	TRBJ2-7	once	TGTGCCAGCAGCCAGGGACTGCCCAGGGAGCAGTACTTC	CASSQGLPREQYF
TRBV10-2	NA	TRBJ2-1	once	TGCGCCAGCAGTGTGAGCGGTCGGGGGGAGCAGTTCTTC	CASSVSGRGEQFF
TRBV2	TRBD2	TRBJ2-2	NA	TGTGCCAGCAGTCAAATAGCGGGTCATACAGGAGGGGAGCTGTTTTTT	CASSQIAGHTGGELFF
TRBV2	NA	TRBJ2-7	NA	TGTGCCAGCCGTCGGTCCTACGAGCAGTACTTC	CASRRSYEQYF
TRBV7-8	TRBD2	TRBJ2-1	NA	TGTGCCAGCAGCTCGGGACTAGCGGGCTACAATGAGCAGTTCTTC	CASSSGLAGYNEQFF
TRBV7-8	NA	TRBJ1-3	NA	TGTGCCAGCAGCTCGATGGCCTCGGGGAACACCATATATTTT	CASSSMASGNTIYF
TRBV7-9	TRBD1	TRBJ1-6	NA	TGTGCCAGCAGCTCGGGAGACAGGGGGTATAATTCACCCCTCCACTTT	CASSSGDRGYNSPLHF
TRBV2	NA	TRBJ1-1	NA	TGTGCCAGCAATAGAGCGAACACTGAAGCTTTCTTT	CASNRANTEAFF
TRBV5-6	TRBD1	TRBJ1-1	NA	TGTGCCAGCATCGGAAGACAGGGCCGCACTGAAGCTTTCTTT	CASIGRQGRTEAFF
TRBV15	NA	TRBJ2-7	once	TGTGCCACCAGCAGAGTTCCCCAGGGGAAATCCTACGAGCAGTACTTC	CATSRVPQGKSYEQYF
TRBV6-5	NA	TRBJ2-1	few	TGTGCCACCCCCGCCCGGGTCTTC	CATPARVF
TRBV19	NA	TRBJ1-5	NA	TGTGCCAGTAGTATGGCCCGTAATAGCGGCAATCAGCCCCAGCATTTT	CASSMARNSGNQPQHF
TRBV7-3	NA	TRBJ2-5	NA	TGTGCCAGCAGCTTAATTACTGGGGGCGCCCAGTACTTC	CASSLITGGAQYF
TRBV28	NA	TRBJ2-2	NA	TGTGCCAGCAGCTTGGGGGACGTACGGGTGTTTTTT	CASSLGDVRVFF
TRBV7-9	TRBD2	TRBJ2-7	NA	TGTGCCAGCAGCCCAGAAGGAGCGGGAGCCTCCTACGAGCAGTACTTC	CASSPEGAGASYEQYF
TRBV7-2	NA	TRBJ2-1	few	TGTGCCAGCAGCCCCCGCGCTAGTTCACGGGTCAATGAGCAGTTCTTC	CASSPRASSRVNEQFF
TRBV18	TRBD1	TRBJ1-1	NA	TGTGCCAGCTCACCGGGACAGGGGGCGCTCACTGAAGCTTTCTTT	CASSPGQGALTEAFF
TRBV6-5	NA	TRBJ1-2	NA	TGTGCCAGCAGCCTAAACCGGGCTTGGGGGGGCTACACCTTC	CASSLNRAWGGYTF
TRBV29-1	NA	TRBJ2-7	NA	TGCAGCGTTACAGACTGGGGGGAGCAGTACTTC	CSVTDWGEQYF
TRBV5-4	NA	TRBJ2-3	NA	TGTGCCAGCAGCCCTGTGGACACAGATACGCAGTATTTT	CASSPVDTDTQYF
TRBV18	NA	TRBJ1-5	NA	TGTGCCAGCTCACCACCGCCACGTCAAAACAGCCAGCCCCAGCATTTT	CASSPPPRQNSQPQHF
TRBV10-3	NA	TRBJ2-7	NA	TGTGCCATCAGTGACAGGGTAGTAAGGGAGCAGTACTTC	CAISDRVVREQYF
TRBV19	NA	TRBJ1-3	NA	TGTGCCAGTAGCCTTGTAGGCGTCCACTCTGGAAACACCATATATTTT	CASSLVGVHSGNTIYF
TRBV6-1	NA	TRBJ1-6	NA	TGTGCCAGCAGTGAGTTTTCCCTCCACTTT	CASSEFSLHF
TRBV10-3	NA	TRBJ2-3	NA	TGTGCCATTAGGTCCGGCCCTAGCACAGATACGCAGTATTTT	CAIRSGPSTDTQYF
TRBV7-2	NA	TRBJ1-1	once	TGTGCCAGCAGCTTAAGAATAGACAGAGTCATGAACACTGAAGCTTTCTTT	CASSLRIDRVMNTEAFF
TRBV4-1	TRBD2	TRBJ2-7	NA	TGCGCCAGCAGCCGATCATTAGCGGGTCAAACCTACGAGCAGTACTTC	CASSRSLAGQTYEQYF
TRBV2	TRBD1	TRBJ2-7	NA	TGTGCCAGCAGTACAGGGGGCCTACGCGAGCAGTACTTC	CASSTGGLREQYF
TRBV2	NA	TRBJ2-5	NA	TGTGCCTCCAGGGTAGAGACCCAGTACTTC	CASRVETQYF
TRBV2	NA	TRBJ2-5	NA	TGTGCCAGCACAGGAGGGGGCTTGGAGACCCAGTACTTC	CASTGGGLETQYF
TRBV15	NA	TRBJ2-3	NA	TGTGCCACCAGCCGCCGACAGCCAGATACGCAGTATTTT	CATSRRQPDTQYF
TRBV27	NA	TRBJ2-2	NA	TGTGCCAGCAGTTCACTTACAGGGACCGGGGAGCTGTTTTTT	CASSSLTGTGELFF
TRBV2	NA	TRBJ2-7	NA	TGTGCCAGCTCGGGGTCCTACGAGCAGTACTTC	CASSGSYEQYF
TRBV2	NA	TRBJ1-5	NA	TGTGCCAGCAGCAAGGACCTCGATCAGCCCCAGCATTTT	CASSKDLDQPQHF
TRBV5-6	NA	TRBJ1-2	NA	TGTGCCAGCAGCTCACGGACAGCTGGAAACTATGGCTACACCTTC	CASSSRTAGNYGYTF
TRBV28	NA	TRBJ1-1	NA	TGTGCCAGCACCCGAGAACGGGGTAGAGCTTTCTTT	CASTRERGRAFF
TRBV10-3	NA	TRBJ2-3	NA	TGTGCCATCAGTGATACGACTGATGCAGATACGCAGTATTTT	CAISDTTDADTQYF
TRBV4-3	NA	TRBJ1-2	NA	TGCGCCAGCAGCCAAGATCAACAGACCCACTATGGCTACACCTTC	CASSQDQQTHYGYTF
TRBV7-2	NA	TRBJ2-3	NA	TGTGCCAGCAGCCTTCGGCCCGACCGCCTCACAGATACGCAGTATTTT	CASSLRPDRLTDTQYF
TRBV12-5	TRBD2	TRBJ2-1	NA	TGTGCTAGTGGTTTGGGGGGACTAGCGGATTTCAATGAGCAGTTCTTC	CASGLGGLADFNEQFF
TRBV7-7	TRBD1	TRBJ2-5	NA	TGTGCCAGCAGCCGACAAAACAGGGGGCTGGAGACCCAGTACTTC	CASSRQNRGLETQYF
TRBV19	NA	TRBJ2-2	NA	TGTGCCACCCGTGGGGCTAACACCGGGGAGCTGTTTTTT	CATRGANTGELFF
TRBV5-1	NA	TRBJ2-5	NA	TGCGCCAGCAGCCCGGGGATCCAAGAGACCCAGTACTTC	CASSPGIQETQYF
TRBV5-1	NA	TRBJ2-1	NA	TGCGCCAGCAGCCCGAGGGTTCTCGGCGACAATGAGCAGTTCTTC	CASSPRVLGDNEQFF
TRBV6-5	NA	TRBJ1-4	NA	TGTGCCAGCACTACGGCCGGGGGAAAACTGTTTTTT	CASTTAGGKLFF
TRBV9	NA	TRBJ2-3	NA	TGTGCCAGCAGCGAGGGGAAGCCCTTGGTAAGAGATACGCAGTATTTT	CASSEGKPLVRDTQYF
TRBV27	TRBD2	TRBJ2-7	once	TGTGCCCGACACTCGGGGGAGGGAAGTTACGAGCAGTACTTC	CARHSGEGSYEQYF
TRBV19	NA	TRBJ1-1	NA	TGTGCCAGTAGTATAAATGGTAGGGCCCCAGCTTTCTTT	CASSINGRAPAFF
TRBV5-1	TRBD2	TRBJ2-7	NA	TGCGCCAGCAGCGGGGGGACTAGCGGGAATAAGTACGAGCAGTACTTC	CASSGGTSGNKYEQYF
TRBV5-6	NA	TRBJ1-1	NA	TGTGCCGGGCAGAGGAGGGAGAACACTGAAGCTTTCTTT	CAGQRRENTEAFF